Given below is one TCR beta chain in context. Antigen unknown. The source of the sample is a study of Graves' ophthalmopathy and Graves' hyperthyroidism. The sequenced template was RNA, covering the TCR beta CDR3 region. The workflow started with a first-round RT-PCR run with HTBI primers and then moved on to a second-round multiplex PCR. TCRdb reanalysed the multiplex PCR reads using MiXCR and keeps one entry per CDR3 protein. The table includes roughly 1.1 million distinct CDR3 sequences, about 36% detected once. General study findings and limits: The model's ophthalmopathy progression predictions had 55% to 71% sensitivity and 72% to 75% specificity. Most expanded thyroid clonotypes above 0.001 frequency also appeared in blood.

The J segment lost 7 bases and the V segment lost 2 bases, leaving 11 bases of the junction unmatched. Per germline, CDR1 SGHTS and CDR2 YDEGEE. The CDR3 has 16 amino acids. Hyperthyroidism patients were newly diagnosed, ill under 2 months, and aged 18 to 65 years. Uncontrolled infections, other autoimmune diseases, pregnancy or lactation barred patients from enrollment. The V call is TRBV5-8, the J call TRBJ1-4; 7 bases are shared with TRBD1. Sequencing was carried out using peripheral blood or thyroid tissue (not recorded which). The clonotype originates from an adult man with Graves' hyperthyroidism. The CDR3, as DNA: TGTGCCAGCAGCTTTAAAAGGGACAGACCCATTGAAAAACTGTTTTTT. Protein product: CASSFKRDRPIEKLFF.